The source of this T cell receptor (beta chain) is a study of T cell repertoires in cytomegalovirus infection. Study as a whole: In the study, CMV epitopes included recently identified HLA-C-restricted and well-studied HLA-B-restricted ones. TCR beta signatures that were public indicated CMV infection and matching HLA type.

This clonotype was seen a few times. No antigen is known for it. TCRdb itself ran the reads through MiXCR, one entry per CDR3 protein. The profile covers about 280,000 distinct CDR3 sequences, with approximately 22% appearing a single time and around 20% taken by the ten largest. The V end lost 2 bases, the J end lost 6 bases, and 14 bases lay between the germline ends. This CDR3 spans 14 amino acids. Germline CDR1 DFQATT, CDR2 SNEGSKA (reference sequence). Overall study results and limits: Of the TCR beta families, the public ones yielded a cumulative frequency that identified carriers of CMV plus the relevant HLA. There were HLA-C-restricted CMV-specific TCR beta clonotypes dominating the ex vivo response.

The J gene is TRBJ2-1, the V gene TRBV20-1; D not certain. The clonotype originates from a human donor in good health (CMV status not recorded). Some clones in this sample may be carry-over from other donors' samples. Sequenced material: cultured PBMCs, taken from culture after CMV antigen stimulation. The CDR3 sequence: CSARLGSAANEQFF. The CDR3 coding sequence is TGCAGTGCTAGACTCGGGTCAGCCGCCAATGAGCAGTTCTTC.